The T cell receptor (beta chain) under discussion was sequenced for a study of blood T cell repertoires in COVID-19. The wider study: Italy, Spain and the United States were the sources of the convalescent and acute COVID-19 samples.

In the original workflow: Amplification with reference gene primers provided the estimates of nucleated cell counts. The repertoire was sequenced with immunoSEQ multiplex PCR; TCRdb's copy has only in-frame clones and lacks some. D and trimming come from the DNA, and the V and J calls and clone size come from that table. The profile shows around 150,000 clones, around 90% of them singletons. Trimming removed 1 base at V and 0 bases at J, with 6 bases between. Germline V CDR1 and CDR2: LNHDA, SQIVND (reference sequence). This CDR3 contains 14 residues. Sequenced: peripheral blood. This clonotype was obtained from a woman aged 60-70 years with active or convalescent COVID-19. This chain links TRBV19 with TRBJ1-1; the D is unclear. CDR3 DNA: TGTGCCAGTAGTATAGTAAATATGAACACTGAAGCTTTCTTT. Its translation is CASSIVNMNTEAFF.